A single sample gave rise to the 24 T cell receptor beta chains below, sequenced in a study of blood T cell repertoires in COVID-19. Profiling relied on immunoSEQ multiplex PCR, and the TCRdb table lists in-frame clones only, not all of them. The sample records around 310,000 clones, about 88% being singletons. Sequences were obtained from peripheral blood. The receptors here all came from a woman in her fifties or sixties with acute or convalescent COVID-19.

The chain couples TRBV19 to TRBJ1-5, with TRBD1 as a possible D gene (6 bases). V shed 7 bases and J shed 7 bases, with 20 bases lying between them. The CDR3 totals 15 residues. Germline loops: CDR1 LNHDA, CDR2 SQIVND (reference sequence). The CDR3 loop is CASTLAPGGGQPQHF. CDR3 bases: TGTGCCAGTACCCTGGCCCCGGGGGGCGGACAGCCCCAGCATTTT.

CDR3 sequence: CASGRTSGSLGTGELFF. The DNA of the CDR3 is TGTGCCAGCGGGAGGACTAGCGGGAGCCTTGGCACCGGGGAGCTGTTTTTT. This chain connects TRBV9 to TRBJ2-2, with 13 positions matching TRBD2. This CDR3 contains 17 residues. Looked up from germline, CDR1 is SGDLS and CDR2 is YYNGEE. The junction had 10 bases not matched to a gene; V was cut back by 7 bases and J by 4 bases.

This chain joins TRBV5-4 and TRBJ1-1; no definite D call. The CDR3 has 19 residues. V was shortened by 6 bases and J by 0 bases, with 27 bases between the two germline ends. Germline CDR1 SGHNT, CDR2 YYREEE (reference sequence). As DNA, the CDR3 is TGTGCCAGCATTCCATCTACCCGCTCCTCTCTTCTCATGAACACTGAAGCTTTCTTT. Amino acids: CASIPSTRSSLLMNTEAFF.

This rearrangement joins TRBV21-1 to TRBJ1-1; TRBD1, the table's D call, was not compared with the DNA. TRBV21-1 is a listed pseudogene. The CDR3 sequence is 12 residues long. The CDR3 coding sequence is TGTGCCAGCGACATGGGGAACACTGAAGCTTTCTTT. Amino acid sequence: CASDMGNTEAFF.

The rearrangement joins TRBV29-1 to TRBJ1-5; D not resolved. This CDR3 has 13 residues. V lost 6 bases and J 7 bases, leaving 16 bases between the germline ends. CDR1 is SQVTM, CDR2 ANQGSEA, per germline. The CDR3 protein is CSVAEGLTQPQHF. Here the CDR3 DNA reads TGCAGCGTGGCAGAGGGTCTAACCCAGCCCCAGCATTTT.

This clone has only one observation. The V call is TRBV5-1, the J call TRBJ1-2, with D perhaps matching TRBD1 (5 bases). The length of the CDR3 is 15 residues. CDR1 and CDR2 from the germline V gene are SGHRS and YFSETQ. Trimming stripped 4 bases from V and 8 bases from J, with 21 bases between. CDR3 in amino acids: CASSHQEGRNTGYTF. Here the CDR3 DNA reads TGCGCCAGCAGCCACCAGGAGGGGAGAAATACGGGCTACACCTTC.

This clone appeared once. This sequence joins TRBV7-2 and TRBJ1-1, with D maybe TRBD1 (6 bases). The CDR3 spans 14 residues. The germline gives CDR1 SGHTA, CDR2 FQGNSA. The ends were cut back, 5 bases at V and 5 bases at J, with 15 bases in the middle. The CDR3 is CASSAYRVGTEAFF. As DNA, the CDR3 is TGTGCCAGCAGCGCGTACAGGGTCGGTACTGAAGCTTTCTTT. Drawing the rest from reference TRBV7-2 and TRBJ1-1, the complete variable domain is GAGVSQSPSNKVTEKGKDVELRCDPISGHTALYWYRQSLGQGLEFLIYFQGNSAPDKSGLPSDRFSAERTGGSVSTLTIQRTQQEDSAVYLCASSAYRVGTEAFFGQGTRLTVV.

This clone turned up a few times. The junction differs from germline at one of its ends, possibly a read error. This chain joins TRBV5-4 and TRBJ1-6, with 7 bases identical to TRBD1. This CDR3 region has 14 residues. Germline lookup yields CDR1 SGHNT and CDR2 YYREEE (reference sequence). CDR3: CASRLDRSDSPLHF. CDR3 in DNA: TGTGCCAGCAGGTTGGACAGGTCGGATTCACCCCTCCACTTT.

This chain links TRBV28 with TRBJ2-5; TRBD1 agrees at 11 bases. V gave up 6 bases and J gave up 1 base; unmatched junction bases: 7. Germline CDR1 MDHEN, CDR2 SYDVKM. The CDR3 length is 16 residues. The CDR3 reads CASRDQGTGGQETQYF. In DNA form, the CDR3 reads TGTGCCAGCAGAGACCAGGGGACAGGGGGCCAAGAGACCCAGTACTTC.

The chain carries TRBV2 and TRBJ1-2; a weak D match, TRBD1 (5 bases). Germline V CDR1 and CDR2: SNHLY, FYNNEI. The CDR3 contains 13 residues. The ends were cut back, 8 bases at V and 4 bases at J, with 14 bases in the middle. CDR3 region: CASFWGGSYGYTF. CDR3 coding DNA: TGTGCCAGCTTCTGGGGGGGTAGCTATGGCTACACCTTC.

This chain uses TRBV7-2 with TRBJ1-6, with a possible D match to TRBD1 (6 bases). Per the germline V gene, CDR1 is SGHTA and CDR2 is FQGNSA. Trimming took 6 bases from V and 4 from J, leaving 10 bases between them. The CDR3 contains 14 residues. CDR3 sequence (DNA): TGTGCCAGCAGAGAGGACAGATATAATTCACCCCTCCACTTT. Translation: CASREDRYNSPLHF.

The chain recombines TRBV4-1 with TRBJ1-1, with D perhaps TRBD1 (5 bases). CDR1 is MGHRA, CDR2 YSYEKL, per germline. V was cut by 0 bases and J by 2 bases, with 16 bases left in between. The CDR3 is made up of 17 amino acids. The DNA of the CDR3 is TGCGCCAGCAGCCAAGAGGGGGGGGTAGGGGTAAACACTGAAGCTTTCTTT. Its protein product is CASSQEGGVGVNTEAFF.

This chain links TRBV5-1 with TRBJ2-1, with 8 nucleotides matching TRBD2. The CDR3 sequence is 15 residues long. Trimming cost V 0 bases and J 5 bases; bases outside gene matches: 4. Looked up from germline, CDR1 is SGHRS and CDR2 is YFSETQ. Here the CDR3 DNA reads TGCGCCAGCAGCTTGGATGGCGGGGGGAACAATGAGCAGTTCTTC. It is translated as CASSLDGGGNNEQFF.

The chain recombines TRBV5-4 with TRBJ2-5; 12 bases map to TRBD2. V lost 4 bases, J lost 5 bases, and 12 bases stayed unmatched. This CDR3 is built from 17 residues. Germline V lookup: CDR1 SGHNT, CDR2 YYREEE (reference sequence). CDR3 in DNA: TGTGCCAGCAGCAGCCGGACTAGCGGGAAGAAGGGGGAGACCCAGTACTTC. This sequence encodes CASSSRTSGKKGETQYF.

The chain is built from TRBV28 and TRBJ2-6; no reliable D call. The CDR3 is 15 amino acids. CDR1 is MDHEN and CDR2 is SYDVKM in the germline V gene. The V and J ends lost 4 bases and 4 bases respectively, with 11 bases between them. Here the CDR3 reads CASSSLTSGANVLTF. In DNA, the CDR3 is TGTGCCAGCAGTTCCCTAACCTCGGGGGCCAACGTCCTGACTTTC. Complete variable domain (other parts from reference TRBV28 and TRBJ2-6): DVKVTQSSRYLVKRTGEKVFLECVQDMDHENMFWYRQDPGLGLRLIYFSYDVKMKEKGDIPEGYSVSREKKERFSLILESASTNQTSMYLCASSSLTSGANVLTFGAGSRLTVL.

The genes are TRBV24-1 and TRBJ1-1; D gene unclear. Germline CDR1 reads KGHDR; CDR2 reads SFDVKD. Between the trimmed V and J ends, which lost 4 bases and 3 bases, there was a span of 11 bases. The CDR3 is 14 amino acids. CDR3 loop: CATSDPQTDTEAFF. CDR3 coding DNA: TGTGCCACCAGTGACCCTCAAACGGACACTGAAGCTTTCTTT.

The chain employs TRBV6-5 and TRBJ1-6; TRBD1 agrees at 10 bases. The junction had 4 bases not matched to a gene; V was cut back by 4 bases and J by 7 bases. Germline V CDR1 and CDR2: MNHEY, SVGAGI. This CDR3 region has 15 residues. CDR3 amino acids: CASSSSTGGNSPLHF. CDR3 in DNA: TGTGCCAGCAGTTCCTCGACAGGGGGCAATTCACCCCTCCACTTT.

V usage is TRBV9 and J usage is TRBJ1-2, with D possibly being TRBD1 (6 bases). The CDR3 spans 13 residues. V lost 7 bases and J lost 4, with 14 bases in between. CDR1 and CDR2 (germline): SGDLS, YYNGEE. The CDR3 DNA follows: TGTGCCAGCGCTGGGGGGGCCGGCTATGGCTACACCTTC. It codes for CASAGGAGYGYTF. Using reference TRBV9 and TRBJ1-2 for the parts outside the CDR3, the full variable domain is DSGVTQTPKHLITATGQRVTLRCSPRSGDLSVYWYQQSLDQGLQFLIQYYNGEERAKGNILERFSAQQFPDLHSELNLSSLELGDSALYFCASAGGAGYGYTFGSGTRLTVV.

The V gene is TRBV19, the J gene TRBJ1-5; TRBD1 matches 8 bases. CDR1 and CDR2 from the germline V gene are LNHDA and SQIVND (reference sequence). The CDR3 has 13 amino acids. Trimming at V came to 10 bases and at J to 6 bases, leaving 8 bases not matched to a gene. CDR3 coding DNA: TGTGCCACAACCGACAGGGGCGGTCAGCCCCAGCATTTT. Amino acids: CATTDRGGQPQHF.

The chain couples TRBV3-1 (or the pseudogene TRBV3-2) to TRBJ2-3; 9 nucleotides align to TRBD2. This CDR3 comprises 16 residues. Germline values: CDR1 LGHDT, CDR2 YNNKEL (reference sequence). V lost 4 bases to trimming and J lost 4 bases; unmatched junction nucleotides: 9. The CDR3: CASSLVGGRASDTQYF. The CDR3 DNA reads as TGTGCCAGCAGCCTGGTAGGCGGGAGGGCTTCAGATACGCAGTATTTT.

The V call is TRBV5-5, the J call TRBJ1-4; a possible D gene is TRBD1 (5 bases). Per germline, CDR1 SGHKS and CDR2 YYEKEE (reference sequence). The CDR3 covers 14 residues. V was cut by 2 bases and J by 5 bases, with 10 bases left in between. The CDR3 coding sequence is TGTGCCAGCAGCTTAGGGGATATAAATGAAAAACTGTTTTTT. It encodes CASSLGDINEKLFF.

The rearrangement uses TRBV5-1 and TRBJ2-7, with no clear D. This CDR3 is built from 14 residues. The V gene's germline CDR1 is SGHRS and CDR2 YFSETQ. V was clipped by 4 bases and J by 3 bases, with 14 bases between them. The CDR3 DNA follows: TGCGCCAGCAGCCCGATTAGCCAAAACTACGAGCAGTACTTC. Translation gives CASSPISQNYEQYF.

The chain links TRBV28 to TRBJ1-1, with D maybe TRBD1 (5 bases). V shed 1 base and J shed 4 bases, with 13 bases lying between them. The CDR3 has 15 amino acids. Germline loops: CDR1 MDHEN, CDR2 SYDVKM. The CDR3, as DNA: TGTGCCAGCAGTTTATCGGCAGGGAGGGGCACTGAAGCTTTCTTT. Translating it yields CASSLSAGRGTEAFF.

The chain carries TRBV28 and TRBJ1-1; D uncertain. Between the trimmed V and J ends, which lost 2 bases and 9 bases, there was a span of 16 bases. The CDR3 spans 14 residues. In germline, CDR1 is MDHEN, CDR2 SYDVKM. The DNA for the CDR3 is TGTGCCAGCAGTTTAATTAGGAACGACATCAAAGCTTTCTTT. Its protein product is CASSLIRNDIKAFF.